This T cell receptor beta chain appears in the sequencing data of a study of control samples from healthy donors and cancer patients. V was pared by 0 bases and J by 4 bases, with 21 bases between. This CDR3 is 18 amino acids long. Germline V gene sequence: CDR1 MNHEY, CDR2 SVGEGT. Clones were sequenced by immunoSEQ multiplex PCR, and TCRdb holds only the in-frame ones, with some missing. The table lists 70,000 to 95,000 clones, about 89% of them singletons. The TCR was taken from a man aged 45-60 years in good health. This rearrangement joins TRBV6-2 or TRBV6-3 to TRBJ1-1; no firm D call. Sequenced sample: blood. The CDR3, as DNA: TGTGCCAGCAGTTACTCGATCGGGTCCAGCCGACGTGGCACTGAAGCTTTCTTT. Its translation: CASSYSIGSSRRGTEAFF.